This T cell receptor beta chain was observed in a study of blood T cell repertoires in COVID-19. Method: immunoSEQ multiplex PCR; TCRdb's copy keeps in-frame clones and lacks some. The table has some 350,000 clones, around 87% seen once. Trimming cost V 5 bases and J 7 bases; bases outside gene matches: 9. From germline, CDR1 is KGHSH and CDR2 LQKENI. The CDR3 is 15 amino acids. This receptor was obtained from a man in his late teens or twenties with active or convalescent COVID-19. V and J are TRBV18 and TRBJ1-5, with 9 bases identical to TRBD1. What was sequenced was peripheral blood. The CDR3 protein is CASSEWTGEGQPQHF. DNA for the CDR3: TGTGCCAGCTCAGAATGGACAGGGGAGGGACAGCCCCAGCATTTT.